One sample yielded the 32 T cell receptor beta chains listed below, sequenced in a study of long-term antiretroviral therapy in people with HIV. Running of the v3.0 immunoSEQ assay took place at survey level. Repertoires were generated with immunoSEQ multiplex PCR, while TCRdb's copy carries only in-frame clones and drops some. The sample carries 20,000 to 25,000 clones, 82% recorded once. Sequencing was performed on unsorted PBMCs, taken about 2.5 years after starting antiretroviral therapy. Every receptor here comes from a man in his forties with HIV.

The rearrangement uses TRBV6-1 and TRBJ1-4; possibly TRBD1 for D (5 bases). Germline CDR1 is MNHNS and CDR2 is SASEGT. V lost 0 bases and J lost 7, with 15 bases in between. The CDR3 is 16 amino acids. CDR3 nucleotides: TGTGCCAGCAGTGAAGCGTATCCGGGGGTGGGTGAAAAACTGTTTTTT. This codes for CASSEAYPGVGEKLFF.

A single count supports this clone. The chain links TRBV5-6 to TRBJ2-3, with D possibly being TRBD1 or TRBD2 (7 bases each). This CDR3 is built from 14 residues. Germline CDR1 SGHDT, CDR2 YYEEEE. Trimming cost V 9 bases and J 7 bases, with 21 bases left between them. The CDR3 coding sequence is TGTGCCACCGAAAACAGGGGCGGGAGCAATACGCAGTATTTT. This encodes CATENRGGSNTQYF. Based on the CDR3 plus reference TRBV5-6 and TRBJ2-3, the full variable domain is DAGVTQSPTHLIKTRGQQVTLRCSPKSGHDTVSWYQQALGQGPQFIFQYYEEEERQRGNFPDRFSGHQFPNYSSELNVNALLLGDSALYLCATENRGGSNTQYFGPGTRLTVL.

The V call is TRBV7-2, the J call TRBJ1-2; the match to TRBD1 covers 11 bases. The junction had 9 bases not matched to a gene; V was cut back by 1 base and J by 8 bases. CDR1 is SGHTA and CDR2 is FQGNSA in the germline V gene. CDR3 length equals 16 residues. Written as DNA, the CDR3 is TGTGCCAGCAGCTTAGGTCGGACAGGGGGCGAAGACGGCTACACCTTC. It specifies CASSLGRTGGEDGYTF. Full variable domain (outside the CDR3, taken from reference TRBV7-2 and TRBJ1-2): GAGVSQSPSNKVTEKGKDVELRCDPISGHTALYWYRQSLGQGLEFLIYFQGNSAPDKSGLPSDRFSAERTGGSVSTLTIQRTQQEDSAVYLCASSLGRTGGEDGYTFGSGTRLTVV.

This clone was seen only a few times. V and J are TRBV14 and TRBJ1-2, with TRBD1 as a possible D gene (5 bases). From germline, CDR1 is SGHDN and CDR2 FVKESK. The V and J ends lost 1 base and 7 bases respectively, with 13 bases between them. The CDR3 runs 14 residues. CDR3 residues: CASSQVAGQGGYTF. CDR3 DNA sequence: TGTGCCAGCAGCCAAGTTGCGGGGCAGGGTGGCTACACCTTC.

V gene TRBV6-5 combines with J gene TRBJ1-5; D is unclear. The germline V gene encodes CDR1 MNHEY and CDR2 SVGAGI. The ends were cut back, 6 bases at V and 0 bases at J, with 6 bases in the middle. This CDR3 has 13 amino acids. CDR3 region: CASREYSNQPQHF. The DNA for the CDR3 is TGTGCCAGCAGGGAGTATAGCAATCAGCCCCAGCATTTT.

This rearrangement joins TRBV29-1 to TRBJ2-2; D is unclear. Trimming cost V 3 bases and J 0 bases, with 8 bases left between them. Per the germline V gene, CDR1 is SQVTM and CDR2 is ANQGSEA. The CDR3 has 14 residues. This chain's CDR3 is CSVEVDANTGELFF. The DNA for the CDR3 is TGCAGCGTTGAGGTTGATGCGAACACCGGGGAGCTGTTTTTT.

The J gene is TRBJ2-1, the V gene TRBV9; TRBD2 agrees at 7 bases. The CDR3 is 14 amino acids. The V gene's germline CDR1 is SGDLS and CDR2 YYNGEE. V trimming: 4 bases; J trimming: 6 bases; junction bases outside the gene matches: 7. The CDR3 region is CASSRGGSSNEQFF. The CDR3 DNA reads TGTGCCAGCAGCCGGGGAGGGAGTTCCAATGAGCAGTTCTTC.

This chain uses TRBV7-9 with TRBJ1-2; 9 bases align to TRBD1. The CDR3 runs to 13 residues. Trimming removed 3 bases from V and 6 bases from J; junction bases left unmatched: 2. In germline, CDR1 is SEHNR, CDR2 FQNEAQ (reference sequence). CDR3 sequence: CASSLGQGNGYTF. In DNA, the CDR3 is TGTGCCAGCAGCTTGGGACAGGGAAATGGCTACACCTTC. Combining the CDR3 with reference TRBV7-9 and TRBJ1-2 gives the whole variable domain DTGVSQNPRHKITKRGQNVTFRCDPISEHNRLYWYRQTLGQGPEFLTYFQNEAQLEKSRLLSDRFSAERPKGSFSTLEIQRTEQGDSAMYLCASSLGQGNGYTFGSGTRLTVV.

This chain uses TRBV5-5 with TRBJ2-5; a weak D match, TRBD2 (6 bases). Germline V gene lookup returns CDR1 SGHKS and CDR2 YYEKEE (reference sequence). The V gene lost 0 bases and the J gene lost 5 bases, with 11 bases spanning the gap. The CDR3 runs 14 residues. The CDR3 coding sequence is TGTGCCAGCAGCTTGGCTGGTGGGGGGGAGACCCAGTACTTC. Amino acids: CASSLAGGGETQYF.

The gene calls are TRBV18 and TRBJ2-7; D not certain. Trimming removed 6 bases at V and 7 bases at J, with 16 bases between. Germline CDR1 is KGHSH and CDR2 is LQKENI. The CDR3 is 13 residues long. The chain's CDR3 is CASSLLQAAEQYF. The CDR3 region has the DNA TGTGCCAGCTCGCTCCTCCAGGCCGCGGAGCAGTACTTC.

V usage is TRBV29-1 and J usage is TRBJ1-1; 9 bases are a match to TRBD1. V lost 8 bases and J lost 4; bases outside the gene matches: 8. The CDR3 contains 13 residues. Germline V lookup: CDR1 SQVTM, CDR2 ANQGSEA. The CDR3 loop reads CSSAGTGSTEAFF. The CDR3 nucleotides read TGCAGCTCGGCGGGGACAGGGTCCACTGAAGCTTTCTTT.

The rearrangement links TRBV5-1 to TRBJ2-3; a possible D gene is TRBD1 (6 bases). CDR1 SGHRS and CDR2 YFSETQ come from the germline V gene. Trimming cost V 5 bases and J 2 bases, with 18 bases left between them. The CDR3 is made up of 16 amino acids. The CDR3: CASSYLRQVYTDTQYF. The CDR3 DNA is TGCGCCAGCAGTTACTTGAGACAGGTGTACACAGATACGCAGTATTTT.

The CDR3 loop reads CASSPFGTTGDEQFF. Written as DNA, the CDR3 is TGTGCCAGCAGCCCCTTTGGGACCACAGGGGATGAGCAGTTCTTC. The chain couples TRBV27 to TRBJ2-1, with 7 bases fitting TRBD1. V was pared by 6 bases and J by 8 bases, with 13 bases of the junction left unmatched. Germline V gene lookup returns CDR1 MNHEY and CDR2 SMNVEV (reference sequence). The CDR3 runs to 15 residues.

In DNA form, the CDR3 reads TGTGCCAGCAGTTGGGCGGGGGGGAACACCGGGGAGCTGTTTTTT. Its protein product is CASSWAGGNTGELFF. This rearrangement joins TRBV2 to TRBJ2-2; 8 nucleotides line up with TRBD2. Losses at the gene ends were 5 bases for V and 1 base for J; bases not matched to a gene: 3. The CDR3 loop spans 15 amino acids. Looked up from germline, CDR1 is SNHLY and CDR2 is FYNNEI.

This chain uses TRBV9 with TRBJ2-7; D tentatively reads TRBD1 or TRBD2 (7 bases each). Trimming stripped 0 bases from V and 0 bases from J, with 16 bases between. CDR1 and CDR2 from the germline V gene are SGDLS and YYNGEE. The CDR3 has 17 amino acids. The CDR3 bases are TGTGCCAGCAGCGTAGGATCAGGGGGACTAAGCTCCTACGAGCAGTACTTC. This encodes CASSVGSGGLSSYEQYF.

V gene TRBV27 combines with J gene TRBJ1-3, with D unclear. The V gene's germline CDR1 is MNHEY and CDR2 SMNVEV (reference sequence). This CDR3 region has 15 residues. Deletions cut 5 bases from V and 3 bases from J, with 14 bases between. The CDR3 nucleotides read TGTGCCAGCAGTCCTATCGCAGGCATTGGAAACACCATATATTTT. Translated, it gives CASSPIAGIGNTIYF.

CDR3 protein: CASSQESQGLSYEQYF. The CDR3 nucleotides are TGCGCCAGCAGCCAAGAGTCCCAGGGATTGTCCTACGAGCAGTACTTC. The chain recombines TRBV4-1 with TRBJ2-7; weak D call: TRBD1 (5 bases). Trimming stripped 0 bases from V and 1 base from J, with 13 bases between. Per germline, CDR1 MGHRA and CDR2 YSYEKL. The CDR3 covers 16 residues.

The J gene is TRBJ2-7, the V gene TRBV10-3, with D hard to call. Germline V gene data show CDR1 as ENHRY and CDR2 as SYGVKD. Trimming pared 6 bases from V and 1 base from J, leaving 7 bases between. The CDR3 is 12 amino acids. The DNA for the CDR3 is TGTGCCATCAGGGACGGTTCCTACGAGCAGTACTTC. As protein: CAIRDGSYEQYF.

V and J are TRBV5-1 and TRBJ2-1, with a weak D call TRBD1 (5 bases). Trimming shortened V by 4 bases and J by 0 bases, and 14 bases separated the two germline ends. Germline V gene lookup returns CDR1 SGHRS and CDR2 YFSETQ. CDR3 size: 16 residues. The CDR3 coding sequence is TGCGCCAGCAGCCTTGGACAACAGAGCTCCTACAATGAGCAGTTCTTC. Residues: CASSLGQQSSYNEQFF.

In nucleotides, the CDR3 is TGCAGTGCTAGACTCGTAGAGACCCAGTACTTC. Its translation: CSARLVETQYF. The V and J genes are TRBV20-1 and TRBJ2-5; D is undetermined. CDR1 is DFQATT and CDR2 is SNEGSKA in the germline V gene (reference sequence). Trimming took off 2 bases at V and 4 bases at J, with 5 bases between the two ends. The CDR3 sequence is 11 residues long.

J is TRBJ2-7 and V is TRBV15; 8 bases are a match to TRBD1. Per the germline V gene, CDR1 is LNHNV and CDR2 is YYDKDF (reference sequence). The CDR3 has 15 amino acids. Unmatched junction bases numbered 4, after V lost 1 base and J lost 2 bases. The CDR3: CATSRGAGGPYEQYF. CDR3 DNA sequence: TGTGCCACCAGCAGAGGGGCAGGGGGCCCCTACGAGCAGTACTTC.

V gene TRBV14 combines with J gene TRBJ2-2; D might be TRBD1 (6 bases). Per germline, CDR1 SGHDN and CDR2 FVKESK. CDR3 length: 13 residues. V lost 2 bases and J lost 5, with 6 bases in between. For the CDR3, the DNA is TGTGCCAGCAGCCAACAGGGGACCGGGGAGCTGTTTTTT. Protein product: CASSQQGTGELFF.

The CDR3 loop reads CASSTTGKNEQFF. DNA for the CDR3: TGTGCCAGCAGCACCACAGGGAAGAATGAGCAGTTCTTC. The chain uses TRBV11-3 and TRBJ2-1; D possibly corresponds to TRBD1 (6 bases). CDR3 length: 13 amino acids. Trimming cost V 5 bases and J 7 bases, with 12 bases left between them. The germline gives CDR1 SGHNT, CDR2 YENEEA.

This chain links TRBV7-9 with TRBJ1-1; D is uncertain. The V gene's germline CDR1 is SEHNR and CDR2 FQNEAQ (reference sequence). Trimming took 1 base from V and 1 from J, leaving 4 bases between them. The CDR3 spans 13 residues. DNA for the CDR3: TGTGCCAGCAGCTTAGAGGAGAACACTGAAGCTTTCTTT. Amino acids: CASSLEENTEAFF. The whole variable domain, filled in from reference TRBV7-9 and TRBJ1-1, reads DTGVSQNPRHKITKRGQNVTFRCDPISEHNRLYWYRQTLGQGPEFLTYFQNEAQLEKSRLLSDRFSAERPKGSFSTLEIQRTEQGDSAMYLCASSLEENTEAFFGQGTRLTVV.

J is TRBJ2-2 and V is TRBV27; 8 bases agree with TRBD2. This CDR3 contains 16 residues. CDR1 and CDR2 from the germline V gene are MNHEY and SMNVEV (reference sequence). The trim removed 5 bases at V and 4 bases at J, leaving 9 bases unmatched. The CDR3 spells CASSGYSGVGTGELFF. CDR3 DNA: TGTGCCAGCAGTGGCTATAGCGGGGTCGGCACCGGGGAGCTGTTTTTT.

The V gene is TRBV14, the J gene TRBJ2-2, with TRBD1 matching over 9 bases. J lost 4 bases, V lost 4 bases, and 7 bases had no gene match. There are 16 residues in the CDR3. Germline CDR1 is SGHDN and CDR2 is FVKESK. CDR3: CASSLDTGGITGELFF. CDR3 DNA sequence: TGTGCCAGCAGCCTAGACACAGGGGGCATCACCGGGGAGCTGTTTTTT.

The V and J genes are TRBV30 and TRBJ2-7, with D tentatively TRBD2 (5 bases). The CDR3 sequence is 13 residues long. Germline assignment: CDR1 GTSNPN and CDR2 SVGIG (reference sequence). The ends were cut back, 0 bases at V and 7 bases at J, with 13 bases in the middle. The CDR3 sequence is CAWSVTGRGEQYF. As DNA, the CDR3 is TGTGCCTGGAGTGTAACGGGCCGGGGTGAGCAGTACTTC.

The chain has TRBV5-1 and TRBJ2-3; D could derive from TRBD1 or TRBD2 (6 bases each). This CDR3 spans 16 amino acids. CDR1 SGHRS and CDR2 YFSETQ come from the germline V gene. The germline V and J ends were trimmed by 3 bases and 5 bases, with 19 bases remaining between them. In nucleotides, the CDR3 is TGCGCCAGCAGCTCCGAGGGGGGCCCCGGGGTAGATACGCAGTATTTT. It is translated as CASSSEGGPGVDTQYF.

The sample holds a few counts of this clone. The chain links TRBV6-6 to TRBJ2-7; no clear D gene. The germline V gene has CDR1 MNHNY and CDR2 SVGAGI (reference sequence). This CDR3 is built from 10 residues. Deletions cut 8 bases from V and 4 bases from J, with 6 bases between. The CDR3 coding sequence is TGTGCCAGCGGGCATTACGAGCAGTACTTC. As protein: CASGHYEQYF.

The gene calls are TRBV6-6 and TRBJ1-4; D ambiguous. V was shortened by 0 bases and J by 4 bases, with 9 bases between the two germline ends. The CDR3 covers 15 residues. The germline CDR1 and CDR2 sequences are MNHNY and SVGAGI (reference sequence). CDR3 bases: TGTGCCAGCAGTTACTCGATACAGAGTAATGAAAAACTGTTTTTT. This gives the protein CASSYSIQSNEKLFF.

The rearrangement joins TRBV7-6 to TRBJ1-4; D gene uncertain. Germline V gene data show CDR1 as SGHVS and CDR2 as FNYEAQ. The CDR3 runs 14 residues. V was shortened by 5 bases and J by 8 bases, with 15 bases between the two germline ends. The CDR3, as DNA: TGTGCCAGCAGCCCCGACGGGAGAAGCGAAAAACTGTTTTTT. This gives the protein CASSPDGRSEKLFF.

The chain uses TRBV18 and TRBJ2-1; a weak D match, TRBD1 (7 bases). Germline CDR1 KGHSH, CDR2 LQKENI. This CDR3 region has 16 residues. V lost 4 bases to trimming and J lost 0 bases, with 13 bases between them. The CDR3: CASSLSGDSSYNEQFF. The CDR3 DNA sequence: TGTGCCAGCTCACTATCGGGGGACAGCTCCTACAATGAGCAGTTCTTC.